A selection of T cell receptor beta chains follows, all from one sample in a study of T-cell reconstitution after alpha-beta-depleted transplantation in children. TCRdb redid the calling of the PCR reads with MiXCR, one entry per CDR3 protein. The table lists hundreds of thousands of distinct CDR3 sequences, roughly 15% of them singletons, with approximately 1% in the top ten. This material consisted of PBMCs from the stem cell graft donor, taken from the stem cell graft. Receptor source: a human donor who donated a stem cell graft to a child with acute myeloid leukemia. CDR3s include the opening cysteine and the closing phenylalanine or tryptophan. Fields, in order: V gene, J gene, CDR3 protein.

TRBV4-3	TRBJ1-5	CASSRDRGQPQHF
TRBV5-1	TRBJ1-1	CASSLETGNTEAFF
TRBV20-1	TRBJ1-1	CSARGGQGNTEAFF
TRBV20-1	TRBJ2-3	CSAPVSRLAGGTSYTQYF
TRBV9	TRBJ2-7	CASSVRDRGFEQYF
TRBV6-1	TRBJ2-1	CASSEDGYYNEQFF
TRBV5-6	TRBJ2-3	CASSPWTSGSPDTQYF
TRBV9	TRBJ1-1	CASSVALNTEAFF
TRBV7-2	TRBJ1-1	CASSSRRVNTEAFF
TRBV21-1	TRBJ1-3	CASSLPREPGNTIYF
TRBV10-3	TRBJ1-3	CAIAGTGDSGNTIYF
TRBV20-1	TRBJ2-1	CSAKRDNEQFF
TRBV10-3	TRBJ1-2	CAISESKPGQGSGYTF
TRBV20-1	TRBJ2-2	CSAQSSGGNTGELFF
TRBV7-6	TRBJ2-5	CASSLEASQETQYF
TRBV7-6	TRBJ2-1	CASSLGRGRGGNEQFF
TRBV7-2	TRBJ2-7	CASRRGPLTYEQYF
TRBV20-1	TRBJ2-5	CSGLAGDQETQYF
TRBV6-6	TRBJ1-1	CASSYSVDEAFF
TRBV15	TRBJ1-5	CATRFGTEPNQPQHF
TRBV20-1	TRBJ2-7	CSAREVDSPSYEQYF
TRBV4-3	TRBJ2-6	CASSQRQSGANVLTF
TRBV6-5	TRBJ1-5	CASSYSFEGNQPQHF
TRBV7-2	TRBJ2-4	CASSLGSGTAKNIQYF
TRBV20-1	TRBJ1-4	CSAGTGGAPFF
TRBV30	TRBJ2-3	CAWSEAAGVWDTQYF
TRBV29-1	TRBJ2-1	CSAPRGKPYNEQFF
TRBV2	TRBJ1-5	CASSGGRFNQPQHF
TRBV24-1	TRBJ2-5	CATFPTSESIGETQYF
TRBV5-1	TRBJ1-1	CASSRGRPLEAFF
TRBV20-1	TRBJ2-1	CSASPVDRWYNEQFF
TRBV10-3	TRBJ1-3	CATSLEGSGNTIYF
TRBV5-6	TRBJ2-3	CASSFKRGPRDTQYF
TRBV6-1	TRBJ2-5	CASSAPRDGDKTQYF
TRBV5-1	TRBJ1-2	CASSLEGWFHGYTF
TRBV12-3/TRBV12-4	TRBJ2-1	CASRNRVSTHEQFF
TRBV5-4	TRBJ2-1	CASSFDPGDYNEQFF
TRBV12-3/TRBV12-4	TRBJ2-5	CASTLGGGETQYF
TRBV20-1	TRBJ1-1	CSAQGLKDTEAFF
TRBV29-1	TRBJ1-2	CSVDGPARGYGYTF
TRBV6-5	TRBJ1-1	CASSYRRTGNTEAFF
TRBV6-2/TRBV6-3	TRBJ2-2	CASRPSNTGELFF